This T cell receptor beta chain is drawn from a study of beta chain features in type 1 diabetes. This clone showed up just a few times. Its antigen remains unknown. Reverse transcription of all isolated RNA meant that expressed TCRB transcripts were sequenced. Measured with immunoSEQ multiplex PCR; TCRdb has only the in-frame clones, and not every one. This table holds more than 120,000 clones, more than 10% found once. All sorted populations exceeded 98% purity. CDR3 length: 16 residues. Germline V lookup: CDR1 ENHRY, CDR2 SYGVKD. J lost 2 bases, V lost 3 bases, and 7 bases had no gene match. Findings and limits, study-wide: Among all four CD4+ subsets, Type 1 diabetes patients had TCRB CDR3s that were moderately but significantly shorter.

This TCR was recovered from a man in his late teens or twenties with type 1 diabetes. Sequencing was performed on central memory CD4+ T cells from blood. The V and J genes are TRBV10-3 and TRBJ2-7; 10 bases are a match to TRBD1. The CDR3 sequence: CAISDPRDRGTYEQYF. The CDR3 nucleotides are TGTGCCATCAGTGATCCGCGGGACAGGGGAACCTACGAGCAGTACTTC.